The clone carrying this T cell receptor beta chain was counted only a few times. Its specificity is not known. The data were obtained in a study of response to subunit inactivated influenza vaccine. General study points: Each seasonal influenza vaccination recruits few new T cells, the authors suggested.

Germline V gene data show CDR1 as MNHEY and CDR2 as SMNVEV (reference sequence). This CDR3 has 14 residues. The ends were cut back, 2 bases at V and 1 base at J, with 8 bases in the middle. TCRdb independently ran MiXCR on the RT-PCR reads; one entry per CDR3 protein. The sample has about 700,000 distinct CDR3 sequences, around 14% seen once. Sequences were derived from PBMCs from blood, sampled less than 15 days before vaccination. This TCR derives from a man aged 50 or older who received an inactivated influenza vaccine. The V gene is TRBV27, the J gene TRBJ1-1; no reliable D call. CDR3 DNA: TGTGCCAGCAGTTTAGAAGCATGGAACACTGAAGCTTTCTTT. This sequence encodes CASSLEAWNTEAFF.